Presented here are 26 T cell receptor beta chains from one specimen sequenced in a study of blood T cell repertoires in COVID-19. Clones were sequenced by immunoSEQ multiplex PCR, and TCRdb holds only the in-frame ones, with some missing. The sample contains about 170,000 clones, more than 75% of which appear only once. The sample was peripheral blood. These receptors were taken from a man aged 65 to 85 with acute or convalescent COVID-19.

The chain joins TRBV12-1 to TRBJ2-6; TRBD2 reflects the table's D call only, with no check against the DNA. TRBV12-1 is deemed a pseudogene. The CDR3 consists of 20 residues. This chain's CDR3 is CASSFAGTSGNSSGANVLTF. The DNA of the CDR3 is TGTGCCAGCAGCTTCGCCGGGACTAGCGGGAACTCCTCTGGGGCCAACGTCCTGACTTTC.

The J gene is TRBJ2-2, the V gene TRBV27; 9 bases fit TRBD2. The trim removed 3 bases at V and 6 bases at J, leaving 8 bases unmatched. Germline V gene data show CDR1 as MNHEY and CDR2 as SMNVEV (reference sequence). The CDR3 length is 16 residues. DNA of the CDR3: TGTGCCAGCAGTTTTTCCGGGACTAGCAACGCCGGGGAGCTGTTTTTT. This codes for CASSFSGTSNAGELFF.

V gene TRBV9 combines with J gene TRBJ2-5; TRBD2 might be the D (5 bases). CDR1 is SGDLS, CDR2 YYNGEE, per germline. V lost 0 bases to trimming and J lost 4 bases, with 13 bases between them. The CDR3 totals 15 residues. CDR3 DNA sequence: TGTGCCAGCAGCGTAGCACTAGTCGGTGTAGAGACCCAGTACTTC. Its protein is CASSVALVGVETQYF.

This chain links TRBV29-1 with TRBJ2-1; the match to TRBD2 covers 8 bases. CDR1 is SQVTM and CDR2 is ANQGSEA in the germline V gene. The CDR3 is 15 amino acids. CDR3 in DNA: TGCAGTGCTTCATTAGGGACTAGCTCCTACAATGAGCAGTTCTTC. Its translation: CSASLGTSSYNEQFF.

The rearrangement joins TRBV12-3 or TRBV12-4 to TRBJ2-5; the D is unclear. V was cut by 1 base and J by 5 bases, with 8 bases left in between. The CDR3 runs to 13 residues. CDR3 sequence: CASSLVRPETQYF. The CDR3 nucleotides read TGTGCCAGCAGTTTAGTCAGGCCTGAGACCCAGTACTTC.

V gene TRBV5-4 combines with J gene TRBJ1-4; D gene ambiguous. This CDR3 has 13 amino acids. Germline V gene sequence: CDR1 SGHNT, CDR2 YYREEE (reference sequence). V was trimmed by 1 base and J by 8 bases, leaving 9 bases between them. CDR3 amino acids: CASSLLPGEKLFF. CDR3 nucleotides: TGTGCCAGCAGCTTGCTCCCAGGAGAAAAACTGTTTTTT.

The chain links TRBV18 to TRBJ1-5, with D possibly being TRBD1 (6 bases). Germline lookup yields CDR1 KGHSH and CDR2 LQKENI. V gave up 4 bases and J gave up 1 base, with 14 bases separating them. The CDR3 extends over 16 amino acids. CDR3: CASSQLGGRSNQPQHF. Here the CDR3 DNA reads TGTGCCAGCTCACAACTAGGGGGTCGGAGCAATCAGCCCCAGCATTTT.

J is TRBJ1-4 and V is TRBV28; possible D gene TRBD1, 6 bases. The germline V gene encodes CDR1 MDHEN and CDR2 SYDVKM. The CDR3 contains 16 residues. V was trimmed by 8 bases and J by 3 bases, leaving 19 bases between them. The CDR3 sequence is CASRGQNRVANEKLFF. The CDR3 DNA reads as TGTGCCAGCCGGGGACAAAATAGGGTAGCTAATGAAAAACTGTTTTTT.

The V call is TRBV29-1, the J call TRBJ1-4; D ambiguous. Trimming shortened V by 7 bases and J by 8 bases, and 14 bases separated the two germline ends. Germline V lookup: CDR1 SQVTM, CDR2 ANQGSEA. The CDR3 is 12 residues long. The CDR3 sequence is CSATTSGEKLFF. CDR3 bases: TGCAGCGCTACGACAAGTGGGGAAAAACTGTTTTTT.

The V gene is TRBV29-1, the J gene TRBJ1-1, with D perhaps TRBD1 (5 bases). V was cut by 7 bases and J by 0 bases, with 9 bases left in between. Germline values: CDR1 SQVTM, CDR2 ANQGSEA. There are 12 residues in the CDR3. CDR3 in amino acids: CSARDLNTEAFF. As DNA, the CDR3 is TGCAGCGCTCGGGACTTGAACACTGAAGCTTTCTTT.

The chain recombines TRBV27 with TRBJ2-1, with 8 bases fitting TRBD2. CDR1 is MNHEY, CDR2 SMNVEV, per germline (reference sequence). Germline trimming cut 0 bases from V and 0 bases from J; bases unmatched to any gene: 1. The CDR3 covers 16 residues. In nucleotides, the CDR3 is TGTGCCAGCAGTTTATCTAGCGGGGCCTCCTACAATGAGCAGTTCTTC. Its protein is CASSLSSGASYNEQFF.

CDR3 loop: CAWSVRDNQPQHF. In nucleotides, the CDR3 is TGTGCCTGGAGTGTACGAGACAATCAGCCCCAGCATTTT. The chain has TRBV30 and TRBJ1-5, with D unclear. The CDR3 totals 13 residues. CDR1 is GTSNPN and CDR2 is SVGIG in the germline V gene (reference sequence). Trimming removed 0 bases from V and 3 bases from J, with 6 bases in between.

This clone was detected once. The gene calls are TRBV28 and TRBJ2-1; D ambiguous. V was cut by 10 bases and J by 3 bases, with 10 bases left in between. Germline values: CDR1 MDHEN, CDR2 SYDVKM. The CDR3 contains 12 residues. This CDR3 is CATQSGYNEQFF. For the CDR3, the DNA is TGTGCCACCCAATCAGGCTACAATGAGCAGTTCTTC.

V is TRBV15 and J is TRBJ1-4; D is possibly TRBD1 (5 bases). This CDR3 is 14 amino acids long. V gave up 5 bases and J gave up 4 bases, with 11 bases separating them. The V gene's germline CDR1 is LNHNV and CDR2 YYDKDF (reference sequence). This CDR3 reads CATSPGGNNEKLFF. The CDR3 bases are TGTGCCACCAGCCCCGGGGGGAATAATGAAAAACTGTTTTTT.

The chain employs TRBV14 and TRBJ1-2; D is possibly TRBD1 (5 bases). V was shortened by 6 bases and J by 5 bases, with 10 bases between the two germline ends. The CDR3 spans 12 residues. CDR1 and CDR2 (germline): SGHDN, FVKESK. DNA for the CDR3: TGTGCCAGCAGGAAGGGGTTTTATGGCTACACCTTC. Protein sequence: CASRKGFYGYTF. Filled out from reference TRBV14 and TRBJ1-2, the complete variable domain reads EAGVTQFPSHSVIEKGQTVTLRCDPISGHDNLYWYRRVMGKEIKFLLHFVKESKQDESGMPNNRFLAERTGGTYSTLKVQPAELEDSGVYFCASRKGFYGYTFGSGTRLTVV.

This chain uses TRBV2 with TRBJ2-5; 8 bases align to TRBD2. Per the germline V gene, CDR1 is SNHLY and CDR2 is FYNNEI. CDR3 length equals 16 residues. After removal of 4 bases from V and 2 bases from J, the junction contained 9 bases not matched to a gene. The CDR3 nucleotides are TGTGCCAGCAGTGGAGGGCTGACGGGGGGGCAAGAGACCCAGTACTTC. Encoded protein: CASSGGLTGGQETQYF.

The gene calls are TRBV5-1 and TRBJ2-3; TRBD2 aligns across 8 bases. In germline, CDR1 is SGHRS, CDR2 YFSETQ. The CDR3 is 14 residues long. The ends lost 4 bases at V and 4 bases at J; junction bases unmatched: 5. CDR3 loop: CASSKRERADTQYF. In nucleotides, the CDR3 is TGCGCCAGCAGCAAGCGGGAGAGGGCAGATACGCAGTATTTT.

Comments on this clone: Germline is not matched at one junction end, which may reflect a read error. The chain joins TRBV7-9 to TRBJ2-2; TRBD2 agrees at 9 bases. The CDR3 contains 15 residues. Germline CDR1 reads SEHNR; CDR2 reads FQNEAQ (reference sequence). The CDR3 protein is CAASSGGSNTGELFF. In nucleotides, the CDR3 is TGTGCCGCGTCAAGCGGGGGGTCGAATACCGGGGAGCTGTTTTTT.

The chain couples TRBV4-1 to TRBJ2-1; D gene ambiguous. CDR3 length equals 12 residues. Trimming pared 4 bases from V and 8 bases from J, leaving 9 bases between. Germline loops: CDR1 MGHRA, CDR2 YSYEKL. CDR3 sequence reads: CASSRSRDEQFF. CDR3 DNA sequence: TGCGCCAGCAGCCGCAGTCGTGATGAGCAGTTCTTC.

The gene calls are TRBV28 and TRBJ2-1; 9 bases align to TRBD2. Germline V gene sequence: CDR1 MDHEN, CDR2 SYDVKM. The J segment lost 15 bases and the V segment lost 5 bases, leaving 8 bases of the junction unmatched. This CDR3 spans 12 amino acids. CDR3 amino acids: CASSTLGLAPFF. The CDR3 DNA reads TGTGCCAGCAGTACACTCGGACTAGCGCCGTTCTTC. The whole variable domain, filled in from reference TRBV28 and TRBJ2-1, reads DVKVTQSSRYLVKRTGEKVFLECVQDMDHENMFWYRQDPGLGLRLIYFSYDVKMKEKGDIPEGYSVSREKKERFSLILESASTNQTSMYLCASSTLGLAPFFGPGTRLTVL.

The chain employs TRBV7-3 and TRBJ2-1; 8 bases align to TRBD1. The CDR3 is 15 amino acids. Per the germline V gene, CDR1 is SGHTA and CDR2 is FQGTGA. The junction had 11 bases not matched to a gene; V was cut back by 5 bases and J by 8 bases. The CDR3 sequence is CASSMTGEVVYEQFF. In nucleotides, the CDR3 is TGTGCCAGCAGCATGACAGGGGAGGTGGTTTATGAGCAGTTCTTC.

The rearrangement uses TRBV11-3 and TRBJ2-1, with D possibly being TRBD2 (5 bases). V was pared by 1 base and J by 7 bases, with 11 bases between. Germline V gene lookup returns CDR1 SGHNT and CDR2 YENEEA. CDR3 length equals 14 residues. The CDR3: CASSLGSRENEQFF. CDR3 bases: TGTGCCAGCAGCTTAGGATCTCGGGAAAATGAGCAGTTCTTC.

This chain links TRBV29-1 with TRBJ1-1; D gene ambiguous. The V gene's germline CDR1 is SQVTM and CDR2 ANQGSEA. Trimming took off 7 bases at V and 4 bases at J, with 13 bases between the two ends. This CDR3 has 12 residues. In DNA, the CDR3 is TGCAGCGCTTCGGGAAGTCCCACTGAAGCTTTCTTT. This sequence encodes CSASGSPTEAFF.

The DNA for the CDR3 is TGTGCCAGCAGTTACTTCAACTCGGATAATTCACCCCTCCACTTT. It translates to CASSYFNSDNSPLHF. This rearrangement joins TRBV6-2 or TRBV6-3 to TRBJ1-6; no firm D call. The V gene's germline CDR1 is MNHEY and CDR2 SVGEGT. This CDR3 is built from 15 residues. V was pared by 1 base and J by 5 bases, with 9 bases between.

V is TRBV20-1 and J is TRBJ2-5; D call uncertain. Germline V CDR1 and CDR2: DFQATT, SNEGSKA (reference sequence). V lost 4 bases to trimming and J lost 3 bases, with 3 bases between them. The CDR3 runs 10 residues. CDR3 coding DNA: TGCAGTGCTATAAAAGAGACCCAGTACTTC. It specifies CSAIKETQYF.

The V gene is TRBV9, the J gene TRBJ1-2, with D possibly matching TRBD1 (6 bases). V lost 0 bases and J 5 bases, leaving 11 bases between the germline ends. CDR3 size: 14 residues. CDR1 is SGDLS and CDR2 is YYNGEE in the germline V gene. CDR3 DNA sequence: TGTGCCAGCAGCGTAGATGCAGGGGAATATGGCTACACCTTC. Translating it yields CASSVDAGEYGYTF.